Below, 9 T cell receptor beta chains from the same sample are listed, as sequenced in a study of CD8 T cells in Susac syndrome. Reverse transcription used about 0.45 to 1 ug RNA and random hexamers. TCRdb passed the immunoSEQ multiplex PCR reads through MiXCR, listing each CDR3 protein once. Of under 95,000 distinct CDR3 sequences in the sample, around 94% are singletons; the top ten hold about 0.3%. The sample consisted of CD4+ T cells from PBMCs. The receptor set was obtained from a human donor with Susac syndrome.

This chain links TRBV6-5 with TRBJ2-5, with D perhaps TRBD2 (7 bases). This CDR3 is built from 13 residues. Germline V lookup: CDR1 MNHEY, CDR2 SVGAGI. Trimming stripped 4 bases from V and 5 bases from J, with 11 bases between. The CDR3 nucleotides are TGTGCCAGCAGTTGGGAGGGGGAGGAGACCCAGTACTTC. It codes for CASSWEGEETQYF.

The table lists this clonotype with a count of one. The chain recombines TRBV12-3 or TRBV12-4 with TRBJ2-7, with unresolved D. Trimming left V 1 base short and J 6 bases short, with 7 bases between. This CDR3 spans 12 amino acids. Here the CDR3 DNA reads TGTGCCAGCAGTTTAGTGGGCCTCGAGCAGTACTTC. Translation: CASSLVGLEQYF.

This rearrangement joins TRBV14 to TRBJ2-1, with D possibly TRBD2 on 6 matching bases. This CDR3 comprises 15 residues. CDR1 and CDR2 from the germline V gene are SGHDN and FVKESK. Trimming stripped 1 base from V and 0 bases from J, with 7 bases between. The CDR3, as DNA: TGTGCCAGCAGCCAAGGGGGGGTCTCCTACAATGAGCAGTTCTTC. Its protein is CASSQGGVSYNEQFF.

The chain uses TRBV3-1 and TRBJ1-2, with D possibly TRBD1 on 6 matching bases. CDR3 length: 15 residues. The V gene's germline CDR1 is LGHDT and CDR2 YNNKEL (reference sequence). Trimming pared 0 bases from V and 5 bases from J, leaving 13 bases between. For the CDR3, the DNA is TGTGCCAGCAGCCAAGAGGGGGGGCATCCTTATGGCTACACCTTC. Its translation is CASSQEGGHPYGYTF.

In its sample, this clonotype was seen a few times. The V gene is TRBV27, the J gene TRBJ2-1, with TRBD2 matching over 9 bases. The V gene's germline CDR1 is MNHEY and CDR2 SMNVEV (reference sequence). CDR3 length equals 14 residues. Germline trimming cut 3 bases from V and 6 bases from J; bases unmatched to any gene: 3. This CDR3 reads CASSLAGGFNEQFF. As DNA, the CDR3 is TGTGCCAGCAGTTTGGCGGGGGGGTTCAATGAGCAGTTCTTC.

This clonotype was picked up one time. Germline and junction disagree at one end, which may indicate a read error. V gene TRBV15 combines with J gene TRBJ2-7, with D possibly TRBD2 on 6 matching bases. The CDR3 extends over 13 amino acids. Germline CDR1 reads LNHNV; CDR2 reads YYDKDF (reference sequence). The CDR3 here is CATSRDLGTGGNF. The CDR3 DNA reads TGTGCCACCAGCAGAGATCTAGGGACCGGAGGGAACTTC.

The chain links TRBV30 to TRBJ2-5; D is perhaps TRBD1 (6 bases). Trimming removed 0 bases at V and 3 bases at J, with 8 bases between. This CDR3 has 13 residues. Germline CDR1 is GTSNPN and CDR2 is SVGIG (reference sequence). Written as DNA, the CDR3 is TGTGCCTGGAGTGTGGGGGCGGAAGAGACCCAGTACTTC. This gives the protein CAWSVGAEETQYF.

The chain employs TRBV20-1 and TRBJ2-3; 7 bases agree with TRBD1. J lost 0 bases, V lost 0 bases, and 9 bases had no gene match. Looked up from germline, CDR1 is DFQATT and CDR2 is SNEGSKA (reference sequence). CDR3 length: 17 amino acids. The CDR3 sequence is CSARDPKTGLSTDTQYF. The CDR3 coding sequence is TGCAGTGCTAGAGATCCTAAGACAGGGCTGAGCACAGATACGCAGTATTTT.

The chain joins TRBV20-1 to TRBJ2-1; 11 bases agree with TRBD1. Trimming at V came to 1 base and at J to 9 bases, leaving 11 bases not matched to a gene. The CDR3 length is 16 residues. In germline, CDR1 is DFQATT, CDR2 SNEGSKA (reference sequence). DNA of the CDR3: TGCAGTGCTAGAGCCCCCGGGACAGGGGGGATCAGTGAGCAGTTCTTC. Translation gives CSARAPGTGGISEQFF.